These 19 T cell receptor beta chains originate from one sample sequenced in a study of cytomegalovirus exposure and HLA in healthy donors. PCR used 60 Vbeta primers and 13 Jbeta primers. Sequencing used immunoSEQ multiplex PCR; TCRdb keeps in-frame clones, though not all of them. The sample lists roughly 150,000 clones; around 78% were seen once. Input material: PBMCs. These receptors came from a woman in her forties in good health and CMV-seropositive.

The rearrangement uses TRBV5-4 and TRBJ2-7, with 7 bases matching TRBD2. The CDR3 length is 15 residues. V trimming: 0 bases; J trimming: 2 bases; junction bases outside the gene matches: 5. The V gene's germline CDR1 is SGHNT and CDR2 YYREEE (reference sequence). CDR3 sequence (DNA): TGTGCCAGCAGCTTGGCCGGGGGGAGCGCCTACGAGCAGTACTTC. This sequence encodes CASSLAGGSAYEQYF.

The J gene is TRBJ1-5, the V gene TRBV30; TRBD1 matches 10 bases. Looked up from germline, CDR1 is GTSNPN and CDR2 is SVGIG (reference sequence). The CDR3 spans 15 residues. V lost 0 bases, J lost 6 bases, and 5 bases stayed unmatched. CDR3 nucleotides: TGTGCCTGGAGTGTACGGGGACAGGGGTTTCAGCCCCAGCATTTT. Translation: CAWSVRGQGFQPQHF.

This chain links TRBV6-1 with TRBJ1-5; TRBD1 aligns across 8 bases. With 4 bases clipped from V and 4 bases from J, the junction kept 9 bases outside the gene matches. The CDR3 covers 16 residues. CDR1 MNHNS and CDR2 SASEGT come from the germline V gene. Here the CDR3 DNA reads TGTGCCAGCAGTGTACTTACAGGGGGTGGGAATCAGCCCCAGCATTTT. It codes for CASSVLTGGGNQPQHF.

This chain joins TRBV28 and TRBJ2-2, with D possibly matching TRBD1 (5 bases). The CDR3 is 15 amino acids. CDR1 and CDR2 (germline): MDHEN, SYDVKM. The germline V and J ends were trimmed by 1 base and 4 bases, with 10 bases remaining between them. The CDR3 DNA is TGTGCCAGCAGTTTATTTTATAGGGGCACCGGGGAGCTGTTTTTT. Protein: CASSLFYRGTGELFF. The complete variable domain, with remaining parts taken from reference TRBV28 and TRBJ2-2, reads DVKVTQSSRYLVKRTGEKVFLECVQDMDHENMFWYRQDPGLGLRLIYFSYDVKMKEKGDIPEGYSVSREKKERFSLILESASTNQTSMYLCASSLFYRGTGELFFGEGSRLTVL.

This clone was seen just once. The chain couples TRBV5-4 to TRBJ2-1; 7 bases agree with TRBD2. Germline assignment: CDR1 SGHNT and CDR2 YYREEE (reference sequence). The CDR3 runs to 15 residues. J lost 1 base, V lost 5 bases, and 6 bases had no gene match. CDR3 nucleotides: TGTGCCAGCAGTCCTGGACTAGGTTCCTACAATGAGCAGTTCTTC. It codes for CASSPGLGSYNEQFF.

CDR3 protein: CASSGRQKPQHF. The CDR3, as DNA: TGTGCCAGCAGCGGCCGACAAAAGCCCCAGCATTTT. The chain carries TRBV7-2 and TRBJ1-5; D is undetermined. V lost 5 bases, J lost 8 bases, and 10 bases lay in between. This CDR3 is 12 amino acids long. Germline V gene sequence: CDR1 SGHTA, CDR2 FQGNSA.

The chain has TRBV5-6 and TRBJ2-1; 14 bases match TRBD2. Germline V gene data show CDR1 as SGHDT and CDR2 as YYEEEE. J was trimmed by 4 bases and V by 4 bases; bases with no gene match: 7. The CDR3 spans 17 residues. The CDR3 here is CASSLDGLAGGYNEQFF. CDR3 coding DNA: TGTGCCAGCAGCCTTGACGGACTAGCGGGGGGATACAATGAGCAGTTCTTC.

The chain carries TRBV5-1 and TRBJ1-1; no clear D. Trimming took 0 bases from V and 5 from J, leaving 8 bases between them. Germline V lookup: CDR1 SGHRS, CDR2 YFSETQ. This CDR3 contains 13 residues. CDR3 in amino acids: CASSLDIVTEAFF. For the CDR3, the DNA is TGCGCCAGCAGCTTGGACATCGTTACTGAAGCTTTCTTT.

This clone occurred once. V gene TRBV28 combines with J gene TRBJ1-1; 7 nucleotides line up with TRBD1. Trimming at V came to 6 bases and at J to 7 bases, leaving 5 bases not matched to a gene. This CDR3 contains 12 residues. In germline, CDR1 is MDHEN, CDR2 SYDVKM. CDR3 protein: CASSQTGFEAFF. The CDR3 bases are TGTGCCAGCAGCCAGACAGGGTTTGAAGCTTTCTTT. Supplemented by reference TRBV28 and TRBJ1-1, the full variable domain reads DVKVTQSSRYLVKRTGEKVFLECVQDMDHENMFWYRQDPGLGLRLIYFSYDVKMKEKGDIPEGYSVSREKKERFSLILESASTNQTSMYLCASSQTGFEAFFGQGTRLTVV.

The chain employs TRBV28 and TRBJ2-5; 8 bases line up with TRBD1. The DNA matches TRBJ2-7 better at its end, which makes the J call doubtful. The CDR3 contains 15 residues. Per germline, CDR1 MDHEN and CDR2 SYDVKM. CDR3 in amino acids: CASSPASRQGYEQYF. In nucleotides, the CDR3 is TGTGCCAGCAGTCCAGCGTCGCGACAGGGGTACGAGCAGTACTTC.

The CDR3 loop is CASRGTSGSAGELFF. CDR3 in DNA: TGTGCCAGCAGGGGGACTAGCGGGAGTGCCGGGGAGCTGTTTTTT. The chain has TRBV2 and TRBJ2-2; TRBD2 matches 14 bases. The trim removed 6 bases at V and 6 bases at J, leaving 3 bases unmatched. Germline loops: CDR1 SNHLY, CDR2 FYNNEI. There are 15 residues in the CDR3.

For this clone: The sample carries other DNA sequences with the same CDR3. The rearrangement links TRBV2 to TRBJ2-3; the match to TRBD1 covers 9 bases. The V and J ends lost 6 bases and 6 bases, in that order; junction bases with no gene match: 1. The CDR3 length is 12 residues. CDR1 and CDR2 from the germline V gene are SNHLY and FYNNEI. The CDR3 region has the DNA TGTGCCAGCAGACAGGGGGCGGATACGCAGTATTTT. This gives the protein CASRQGADTQYF.

The chain has TRBV12-5 and TRBJ2-3; D call uncertain. Germline values: CDR1 LGHNT, CDR2 FRNRAP. The V and J ends lost 7 bases and 7 bases respectively, with 21 bases between them. This CDR3 is 15 amino acids long. The CDR3 sequence: CASALSQAPLNTQYF. CDR3 bases: TGTGCTAGTGCTCTTAGTCAGGCCCCGCTAAATACGCAGTATTTT.

About this clone itself: Other DNA sequences in the sample encode the same CDR3. The chain links TRBV7-2 to TRBJ2-7; D possibly corresponds to TRBD1 (5 bases). The CDR3 extends over 12 amino acids. Germline V CDR1 and CDR2: SGHTA, FQGNSA. V lost 5 bases, J lost 3 bases, and 8 bases lay in between. The CDR3 coding sequence is TGTGCCAGCAGCGAGCAGGGCTACGAGCAGTACTTC. Translation: CASSEQGYEQYF.

This rearrangement joins TRBV5-1 to TRBJ2-5, with TRBD1 identical over 7 bases. Near its end, the DNA agrees better with TRBJ2-7, so the J call may be wrong. CDR3 length: 14 residues. From germline, CDR1 is SGHRS and CDR2 YFSETQ. The CDR3 coding sequence is TGCGCCAGCAGCGCATACCGACAGGGTCACGAGCAGTACTTC. This encodes CASSAYRQGHEQYF.

The chain employs TRBV5-1 and TRBJ1-3; a weak D match, TRBD1 (6 bases). Germline assignment: CDR1 SGHRS and CDR2 YFSETQ. The CDR3 spans 14 residues. Trimming stripped 3 bases from V and 1 base from J, with 8 bases between. CDR3 DNA sequence: TGCGCCAGCAGCTATGGGACATCTGGAAACACCATATATTTT. It encodes CASSYGTSGNTIYF.

The V call is TRBV5-1, the J call TRBJ1-1; D possibly corresponds to TRBD1 (5 bases). V dropped 0 bases and J dropped 5 bases, with 14 bases sitting between them. This CDR3 has 15 residues. Germline-derived CDR1 and CDR2 are SGHRS and YFSETQ. In DNA, the CDR3 is TGCGCCAGCAGCTTGGAAGGGGTGGGCCGAACTGAAGCTTTCTTT. Protein product: CASSLEGVGRTEAFF.

The chain joins TRBV7-2 to TRBJ2-7; D is possibly TRBD2 (6 bases). The CDR3 consists of 17 residues. Germline lookup yields CDR1 SGHTA and CDR2 FQGNSA. V lost 4 bases and J lost 0, with 19 bases in between. CDR3 in amino acids: CASSSRLTWRDSYEQYF. CDR3 nucleotide sequence: TGTGCCAGCAGCTCCCGCTTGACATGGCGGGACTCCTACGAGCAGTACTTC.

This clone turned up a few times. The rearrangement joins TRBV5-6 to TRBJ2-5; no firm D call. CDR1 is SGHDT, CDR2 YYEEEE, per germline. The V end was cut by 1 base, the J end by 5 bases, with 9 bases between. This CDR3 is 13 amino acids long. The CDR3 loop reads CASSLQSGETQYF. The CDR3 region has the DNA TGTGCCAGCAGCTTGCAGTCAGGCGAGACCCAGTACTTC.